This T cell receptor (beta chain) was found in a study of blood T cell repertoires in COVID-19. Study-wide background: In each case, the material was cDNA or gDNA derived from T cells, B-cell-depleted T cells, or PBMCs.

As processed by the authors: Estimation of nucleated cell counts was performed using reference gene primer amplification. Generated by immunoSEQ multiplex PCR, the TCRdb table keeps only in-frame clones and is missing some. The V and J calls and clone size come from that table; D and trimming were worked out from the DNA. Found here are approximately 200,000 clones, about 88% of them singletons; the top ten hold 2.5% to 3%. This clonotype was sampled from a woman aged 55-75 years with acute or convalescent COVID-19. Input material: peripheral blood.

The DNA of the CDR3 is TGTGCCAGCAGTTTATCGAGGTACGAGCAGTACTTC. It yields the protein CASSLSRYEQYF. The J gene is TRBJ2-7, the V gene TRBV28; D remains ambiguous. Germline CDR1 reads MDHEN; CDR2 reads SYDVKM. Trimming removed 1 base from V and 4 bases from J, with 5 bases in between. This CDR3 is 12 amino acids long.